This entry features one TCR beta chain sequence. Its antigen is currently unknown. The data originate from a study of shared clonotypes between healthy human individuals. Study-level results: Blood was the only sampled material, and tissue repertoires likely differ. There were few donors, and this limited the genetic and exposure-history diversity represented.

This CDR3 has 13 residues. V lost 6 bases, J lost 0 bases, and 9 bases lay in between. Looked up from germline, CDR1 is SNHLY and CDR2 is FYNNEI. Naive CD8 cells, CD45RO-negative and positively selected for CCR7, excluded terminally differentiated effector memory CD45RA+ cells. Sequencing was performed with immunoSEQ multiplex PCR; in TCRdb, only in-frame clones are kept and a portion is missing. The repertoire holds roughly 590,000 clones, about 95% seen once, with approximately 0.1% in the top ten. The chain joins TRBV2 to TRBJ2-7; D could derive from TRBD1 or TRBD2 (6 bases each). The sequencing sample was made of naive CD8+ T cells sorted from blood. This TCR derives from a woman aged 30 to 39 in good health. The CDR3 sequence is CASRGGHSYEQYF. CDR3 sequence (DNA): TGTGCCAGCAGGGGGGGCCACTCCTACGAGCAGTACTTC.